Presented here are 26 T cell receptor beta chains from one specimen sequenced in a study of CD8+CD57+ T cells in acquired aplastic anemia. Patients included in sequencing had previously demonstrated CD8+CD57+ cell expansion by flow cytometry. The use of genomic DNA as template underpinned the TCR beta VDJ and CDR3 profiling. TCRdb analysed the reads with MiXCR anew, one entry per CDR3 protein. The sample lists around 200,000 distinct CDR3 sequences; roughly 50% were seen once. Sequences were obtained from sorted CD4+, CD8+, or CD8+CD57+ T cells (not recorded which) from PBMCs. These receptors were collected from a human donor with aplastic anemia.

This clonotype appeared many times. The chain has TRBV7-9 and TRBJ1-4; D is unclear. CDR3 length equals 15 residues. Germline V gives CDR1 SEHNR, CDR2 FQNEAQ (reference sequence). The V end lost 1 base, the J end lost 7 bases, and 13 bases lay between the germline ends. The CDR3 DNA reads as TGTGCCAGCAGCTTAGGGACCAGGATTGGTGAAAAACTGTTTTTT. Residues: CASSLGTRIGEKLFF. The variable domain in full, completed from reference TRBV7-9 and TRBJ1-4, reads DTGVSQNPRHKITKRGQNVTFRCDPISEHNRLYWYRQTLGQGPEFLTYFQNEAQLEKSRLLSDRFSAERPKGSFSTLEIQRTEQGDSAMYLCASSLGTRIGEKLFFGSGTQLSVL.

The CDR3 nucleotides are TGTGCCAGCAGCACCTCTAGGGGACCTAGGAATGAGCAGTTCTTC. Its translation: CASSTSRGPRNEQFF. The rearrangement uses TRBV11-1 and TRBJ2-1, with D possibly called TRBD1 or TRBD2 (5 bases each). CDR1 is SGHAT, CDR2 FQDESV, per germline (reference sequence). The CDR3 totals 15 residues. V shed 5 bases and J shed 7 bases, with 18 bases lying between them.

J is TRBJ1-1 and V is TRBV10-1; D is undetermined. The CDR3 runs to 13 residues. From germline, CDR1 is WNHNN and CDR2 SYGVQD (reference sequence). Trimming removed 3 bases from V and 1 base from J, with 6 bases in between. CDR3 DNA: TGCGCCAGCAGTGATCAGACGAACACTGAAGCTTTCTTT. Protein: CASSDQTNTEAFF.

As regards this clonotype: A junction end diverges from the germline sequence, so it may reflect a read error. The chain carries TRBV20-1 and TRBJ2-3; 7 bases map to TRBD2. From germline, CDR1 is DFQATT and CDR2 SNEGSKA (reference sequence). This CDR3 has 17 amino acids. DNA of the CDR3: TGCAGTGCCCCCGCCGGGTTTATGGCTAGCGGCACAGATACGCGGTATTTT. Translated, it gives CSAPAGFMASGTDTRYF.

This chain uses TRBV4-1 with TRBJ2-5; D gene uncertain. The germline V gene encodes CDR1 MGHRA and CDR2 YSYEKL. CDR3 size: 14 residues. V gave up 4 bases and J gave up 4 bases, with 13 bases separating them. The CDR3 spells CASSPPSGTETQYF. Written as DNA, the CDR3 is TGCGCCAGCAGCCCACCTTCGGGTACAGAGACCCAGTACTTC.

This clonotype was seen many times. In DNA form, the CDR3 reads TGTGCCAGCAGCCCCTTTGCGGCCACTGAAGCTTTCTTT. Its translation is CASSPFAATEAFF. V is TRBV7-9 and J is TRBJ1-1; D remains unclear. Trimming took off 5 bases at V and 4 bases at J, with 11 bases between the two ends. Looked up from germline, CDR1 is SEHNR and CDR2 is FQNEAQ (reference sequence). CDR3 length: 13 amino acids.

This clonotype was found many times. The rearrangement uses TRBV19 and TRBJ2-1, with D maybe TRBD2 (6 bases). V was cut by 0 bases and J by 5 bases, with 8 bases left in between. This CDR3 comprises 14 residues. Germline V CDR1 and CDR2: LNHDA, SQIVND (reference sequence). The CDR3 is CASSIDPSDNEQFF. CDR3 nucleotides: TGTGCCAGTAGTATAGACCCTAGCGACAATGAGCAGTTCTTC.

This clonotype turned up a few times. This chain joins TRBV3-1 and TRBJ2-3, with a weak D call TRBD2 (5 bases). From germline, CDR1 is LGHDT and CDR2 YNNKEL (reference sequence). Trimming pared 2 bases from V and 0 bases from J, leaving 12 bases between. The CDR3 runs 16 residues. In DNA form, the CDR3 reads TGTGCCAGCAGCCAATCCGGGAAGGCTAGCACAGATACGCAGTATTTT. Protein sequence: CASSQSGKASTDTQYF.

This sequence joins TRBV20-1 and TRBJ2-7; the match to TRBD1 covers 12 bases. CDR1 is DFQATT and CDR2 is SNEGSKA in the germline V gene (reference sequence). V was pared by 6 bases and J by 7 bases, with 7 bases of the junction left unmatched. The CDR3 covers 13 residues. CDR3 amino acids: CSAKGQGAGEQYF. CDR3 in DNA: TGCAGTGCCAAGGGACAGGGGGCGGGAGAGCAGTACTTC.

This clonotype was seen more than once but under ten times. The chain joins TRBV2 to TRBJ2-1; perhaps TRBD2 as D (6 bases). Germline V gives CDR1 SNHLY, CDR2 FYNNEI. This CDR3 region has 15 residues. V was trimmed by 5 bases and J by 6 bases, leaving 17 bases between them. CDR3 DNA sequence: TGTGCCAGCAGTCCCCGGAGGGGAAGGGGCAATGAGCAGTTCTTC. Protein: CASSPRRGRGNEQFF.

The rearrangement uses TRBV18 and TRBJ1-3; TRBD1 is a possible D gene (6 bases). With 3 bases removed from V and 0 bases from J, the gap between germline ends came to 9 bases. CDR3 length: 15 residues. Per the germline V gene, CDR1 is KGHSH and CDR2 is LQKENI. The CDR3 DNA reads TGTGCCAGCTCACCGGGGACAATCTCTGGAAACACCATATATTTT. Translation gives CASSPGTISGNTIYF.

This clonotype was detected ten times or more. V is TRBV20-1 and J is TRBJ2-5; TRBD1 aligns across 9 bases. The CDR3 is 13 residues long. Germline V CDR1 and CDR2: DFQATT, SNEGSKA (reference sequence). Trimming removed 6 bases from V and 3 bases from J; junction bases left unmatched: 5. As DNA, the CDR3 is TGCAGTGCCCCCCGGACAGGGGAAGAGACCCAGTACTTC. This sequence encodes CSAPRTGEETQYF.

The count of this clonotype is one. This is likely a read error, given that the CDR3 carries no conserved phenylalanine or tryptophan at its end. The chain couples TRBV30 to TRBJ2-1; 8 bases map to TRBD2. Per the germline V gene, CDR1 is GTSNPN and CDR2 is SVGIG (reference sequence). J lost 2 bases, V lost 2 bases, and 8 bases had no gene match. CDR3 size: 16 residues. As DNA, the CDR3 is TGTGCCTGGAGTCGACCCCTGGGACTAGCCTACAATGAGCAGTTCCTC. As protein: CAWSRPLGLAYNEQFL.

This clonotype appeared once. Sequence at one end of the junction differs from germline and may be a read error. DNA for the CDR3: TGCGCCGGCAGCTCAGGGACAGGGGCATCCTACAATGGGCAGTTCTTC. As protein: CAGSSGTGASYNGQFF. The gene calls are TRBV5-1 and TRBJ2-1; 10 nucleotides match TRBD1. This CDR3 has 16 amino acids. In germline, CDR1 is SGHRS, CDR2 YFSETQ.

Concerning this clonotype itself: A much larger clone lies one base from this, so it may be a read error. V and J are TRBV4-3 and TRBJ2-3; 8 bases are a match to TRBD1. CDR1 and CDR2 from the germline V gene are LGHNA and YSLEER. The ends lost 5 bases at V and 4 bases at J; junction bases unmatched: 14. This CDR3 spans 17 amino acids. DNA of the CDR3: TGCGCCAGCAGCACCCGGCTAACAGGGGGGAGCGCAGATACGCAGTATTTT. Its translation is CASSTRLTGGSADTQYF.

This clonotype came up a few times. The chain employs TRBV19 and TRBJ2-7; perhaps D is TRBD1 or TRBD2 (6 bases each). Per the germline V gene, CDR1 is LNHDA and CDR2 is SQIVND (reference sequence). V lost 4 bases and J lost 3, with 13 bases in between. The CDR3 loop spans 14 amino acids. CDR3 in DNA: TGTGCCAGTAGTACGACGGGGGCCGGCTACGAGCAGTACTTC. Its protein is CASSTTGAGYEQYF.

In this sample, this clonotype turned up many times. The rearrangement links TRBV5-1 to TRBJ1-2, with TRBD1 as a possible D gene (5 bases). Germline-derived CDR1 and CDR2 are SGHRS and YFSETQ. CDR3 length: 13 amino acids. Trimming stripped 4 bases from V and 3 bases from J, with 10 bases between. The CDR3 reads CASSTRVDYGYTF. Written as DNA, the CDR3 is TGCGCCAGCAGCACCAGGGTAGACTATGGCTACACCTTC.

Details on this clonotype: The junction departs from germline at one end; a sequencing error may be responsible. This rearrangement joins TRBV7-2 to TRBJ2-7; D gene ambiguous. The CDR3 is made up of 11 amino acids. The germline V gene encodes CDR1 SGHTA and CDR2 FQGNSA. The CDR3 here is CASSLEYDQYF. In DNA form, the CDR3 reads TGTGCCAGCAGCTTGGAATACGATCAGTACTTC.

This clonotype came up a few times. This sequence joins TRBV25-1 and TRBJ1-1; 8 positions match TRBD1. The CDR3 has 15 residues. Trimming at V came to 10 bases and at J to 0 bases, leaving 10 bases not matched to a gene. Germline lookup yields CDR1 MGHDK and CDR2 SYGVNS. The CDR3 loop is CATQDRQGMNTEAFF. The CDR3 coding sequence is TGTGCCACCCAAGATCGACAGGGGATGAACACTGAAGCTTTCTTT.

This chain uses TRBV20-1 with TRBJ2-7, with 7 bases lining up with TRBD1. The CDR3 is made up of 14 amino acids. The V gene's germline CDR1 is DFQATT and CDR2 SNEGSKA (reference sequence). The J segment lost 1 base and the V segment lost 1 base, leaving 4 bases of the junction unmatched. This chain's CDR3 is CSARAGTDSYEQYF. Here the CDR3 DNA reads TGCAGTGCTAGAGCCGGGACAGATTCCTACGAGCAGTACTTC.

The genes are TRBV7-9 and TRBJ2-7; D tentatively reads TRBD1 or TRBD2 (5 bases each). The CDR3 totals 15 residues. Trimming removed 2 bases at V and 3 bases at J, with 14 bases between. Germline V gene sequence: CDR1 SEHNR, CDR2 FQNEAQ (reference sequence). In DNA form, the CDR3 reads TGTGCCAGCAGCTTATCCGGGACGCTCAGCTACGAGCAGTACTTC. Protein: CASSLSGTLSYEQYF.

The DNA of the CDR3 is TGCAGTGCTAGTCCGACAGGGGGATACACCGGGGAGCTGTTTTTT. Encoded protein: CSASPTGGYTGELFF. V and J are TRBV20-1 and TRBJ2-2; TRBD1 agrees at 9 bases. Germline trimming cut 3 bases from V and 3 bases from J; bases unmatched to any gene: 5. Germline values: CDR1 DFQATT, CDR2 SNEGSKA (reference sequence). The CDR3 has 15 amino acids.

The rearrangement joins TRBV30 to TRBJ1-2, with D possibly matching TRBD1 (6 bases). The CDR3 is 14 residues long. V was shortened by 3 bases and J by 4 bases, with 15 bases between the two germline ends. The germline gives CDR1 GTSNPN, CDR2 SVGIG (reference sequence). DNA of the CDR3: TGTGCCTGGAGGGCAGGGGCCCTCTTCTATGGCTACACCTTC. This sequence encodes CAWRAGALFYGYTF. The variable domain in full, with the rest retrieved from reference TRBV30 and TRBJ1-2, is SQTIHQWPATLVQPVGSPLSLECTVEGTSNPNLYWYRQAAGRGLQLLFYSVGIGQISSEVPQNLSASRPQDRQFILSSKKLLLSDSGFYLCAWRAGALFYGYTFGSGTRLTVV.

This clonotype occurred many times. V and J are TRBV20-1 and TRBJ2-7, with TRBD1 matching over 10 bases. The CDR3 length is 14 residues. The V gene end was trimmed by 1 base and the J gene end by 4 bases; junction bases not matched to a gene: 4. Germline V CDR1 and CDR2: DFQATT, SNEGSKA (reference sequence). This CDR3 is CSARGDRGLYEQYF. CDR3 DNA: TGCAGTGCTAGAGGCGACAGGGGGCTTTACGAGCAGTACTTC.

This clonotype was counted a few times. This sequence joins TRBV24-1 and TRBJ1-2; D may be TRBD1 (6 bases). The CDR3 loop spans 12 amino acids. V lost 8 bases and J lost 6, with 12 bases in between. Looked up from germline, CDR1 is KGHDR and CDR2 is SFDVKD. CDR3 DNA: TGTGCCACCATCCAGGGGTTACATGGCTACACCTTC. The encoded protein is CATIQGLHGYTF.

In the case of this clonotype: One junction end does not reproduce the germline sequence, and a read error may be involved. This rearrangement joins TRBV5-1 to TRBJ1-1; D call uncertain. The CDR3 length is 13 residues. Germline loops: CDR1 SGHRS, CDR2 YFSETQ. The DNA of the CDR3 is TGCGCCAACAGCTTGGCCGTGAACACTGAAGCTTTCTTT. This translates into CANSLAVNTEAFF.